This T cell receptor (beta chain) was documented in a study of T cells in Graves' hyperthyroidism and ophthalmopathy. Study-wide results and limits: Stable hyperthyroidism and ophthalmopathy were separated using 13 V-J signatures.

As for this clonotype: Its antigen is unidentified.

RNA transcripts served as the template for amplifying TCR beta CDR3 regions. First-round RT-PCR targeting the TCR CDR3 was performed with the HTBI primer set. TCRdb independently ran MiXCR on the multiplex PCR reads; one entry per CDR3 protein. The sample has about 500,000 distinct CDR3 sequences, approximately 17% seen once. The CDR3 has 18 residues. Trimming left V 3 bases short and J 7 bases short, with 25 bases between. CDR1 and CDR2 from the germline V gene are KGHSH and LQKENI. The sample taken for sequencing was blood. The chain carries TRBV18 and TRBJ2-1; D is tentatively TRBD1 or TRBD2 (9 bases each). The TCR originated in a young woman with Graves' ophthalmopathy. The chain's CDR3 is CASSPGQGTAGGLNEQFF. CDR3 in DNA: TGTGCCAGCTCACCTGGACAGGGGACTGCGGGAGGGCTGAATGAGCAGTTCTTC. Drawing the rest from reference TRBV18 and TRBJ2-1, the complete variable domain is NAGVMQNPRHLVRRRGQEARLRCSPMKGHSHVYWYRQLPEEGLKFMVYLQKENIIDESGMPKERFSAEFPKEGPSILRIQQVVRGDSAAYFCASSPGQGTAGGLNEQFFGPGTRLTVL.